The sequence of this T cell receptor beta chain was determined in a study of identical twins. Whole-study findings and limits: Among monozygotic twins, out-of-frame TCR alpha sharing exceeded what models predicted.

A note on this clonotype: The antigen remains unidentified.

Germline loops: CDR1 SGHRS, CDR2 YFSETQ. The CDR3 has 16 residues. J lost 4 bases, V lost 4 bases, and 11 bases had no gene match. TCRdb re-analysed the 5' RACE reads in MiXCR, keeping a single row per CDR3 protein. Of 400,000 to 600,000 distinct CDR3 sequences detected, about a fifth appear once; the ten largest clones hold roughly 0.5%. The sample also formed part of further work on yellow fever vaccine responses in identical twins.

V gene TRBV5-1 combines with J gene TRBJ2-1, with TRBD1 identical over 7 bases. The clonotype originates from a woman aged 18-35 years in good health. Sequencing input: CD4+ T cells sorted from blood. The CDR3 DNA follows: TGCGCCAGCAGCCGAACCGGGACAGAGCCATACAATGAGCAGTTCTTC. This gives the protein CASSRTGTEPYNEQFF. The variable domain in full, completed from reference TRBV5-1 and TRBJ2-1, reads KAGVTQTPRYLIKTRGQQVTLSCSPISGHRSVSWYQQTPGQGLQFLFEYFSETQRNKGNFPGRFSGRQFSNSRSEMNVSTLELGDSALYLCASSRTGTEPYNEQFFGPGTRLTVL.